This TCR beta chain comes out of a study of CD4+ T cells in melanoma. TCRdb keeps only in-frame clones here, not all; method: immunoSEQ multiplex PCR. The profile covers around 13,000 clones, with roughly 70% appearing a single time and under 13% taken by the ten largest. Material: cells from a culture (not recorded whether cultured in vitro). The receptor was isolated from a human donor with melanoma.

CDR3 residues: CASASSGADTQYF. CDR3 bases: TGTGCTAGTGCATCTTCGGGGGCAGATACGCAGTATTTT. The genes are TRBV12-5 and TRBJ2-3; tentatively, D is TRBD2 (6 bases). The V gene lost 7 bases and the J gene lost 4 bases, with 12 bases spanning the gap. The germline V gene encodes CDR1 LGHNT and CDR2 FRNRAP. There are 13 residues in the CDR3.